This T cell receptor (beta chain) is from a study of CD8 T cells in Susac syndrome. RNA totalling roughly 0.45 to 1 ug underwent reverse transcription with random hexamers. TCRdb re-called the immunoSEQ multiplex PCR reads through MiXCR, storing one row per CDR3 protein. The sample contains 180,000 or so distinct CDR3 sequences, approximately 94% of which appear only once. With 2 bases removed from V and 1 base from J, the gap between germline ends came to 6 bases. The CDR3 runs 12 residues. Germline V gene lookup returns CDR1 DFQATT and CDR2 SNEGSKA (reference sequence). Sequencing of TCR beta was carried out in blood CD8+ and CD4+ T cells.

This sequence joins TRBV20-1 and TRBJ2-7; no clear D gene. The receptor comes from a human donor in good health. The sequenced sample was CD4+ T cells from PBMCs. In DNA form, the CDR3 reads TGCAGTGCTAGACAGGCTTCCTACGAGCAGTACTTC. Protein product: CSARQASYEQYF.